The 21 T cell receptor beta chains given below trace back to one sample, sequenced in a study of blood T cell repertoires in COVID-19. Libraries were prepared by immunoSEQ multiplex PCR; TCRdb keeps only in-frame clonotypes and omits some of them. The repertoire includes 65,000 to 95,000 clones, about nine tenths of them detected once, and 2.5% to 3% sits in the top ten. Sequencing input: peripheral blood. The origin of the receptors is a man aged 50-60 years with COVID-19, enrolled during active disease.

This chain links TRBV4-1 with TRBJ2-1; TRBD1 aligns across 7 bases. The J segment lost 0 bases and the V segment lost 4 bases, leaving 6 bases of the junction unmatched. The length of the CDR3 is 16 residues. In germline, CDR1 is MGHRA, CDR2 YSYEKL. The CDR3 nucleotides read TGCGCCAGCAGCCCCGGACAGGCTGGCTCCTACAATGAGCAGTTCTTC. This gives the protein CASSPGQAGSYNEQFF.

This chain joins TRBV5-6 and TRBJ1-1; 7 bases are a match to TRBD1. From germline, CDR1 is SGHDT and CDR2 YYEEEE. The CDR3 loop spans 13 amino acids. The V gene end was trimmed by 9 bases and the J gene end by 0 bases; junction bases not matched to a gene: 5. DNA of the CDR3: TGTGCCACCCGGACAGGATTGAACACTGAAGCTTTCTTT. As protein: CATRTGLNTEAFF.

The rearrangement joins TRBV29-1 to TRBJ2-7, with D perhaps TRBD1 (6 bases). V was clipped by 6 bases and J by 0 bases, with 9 bases between them. Looked up from germline, CDR1 is SQVTM and CDR2 is ANQGSEA. The CDR3 runs 12 residues. The CDR3 DNA follows: TGCAGCGTCGGGACACACTCCTACGAGCAGTACTTC. Translation gives CSVGTHSYEQYF.

The CDR3, as DNA: TGTGCCAGCAGAAGAGGAGGAGGCTATGGCTACACCTTC. Its protein is CASRRGGGYGYTF. This chain connects TRBV5-4 to TRBJ1-2; no clear D. V lost 5 bases to trimming and J lost 4 bases, with 12 bases between them. Germline V gives CDR1 SGHNT, CDR2 YYREEE (reference sequence). The CDR3 length is 13 residues.

The chain combines TRBV9 with TRBJ2-3, with TRBD1 as a possible D gene (5 bases). Germline CDR1 reads SGDLS; CDR2 reads YYNGEE. V dropped 0 bases and J dropped 3 bases, with 11 bases sitting between them. The CDR3 is 15 residues long. Here the CDR3 reads CASSVAGRVTDTQYF. CDR3 nucleotide sequence: TGTGCCAGCAGCGTAGCGGGCAGGGTAACAGATACGCAGTATTTT. The variable domain in full, completed from reference TRBV9 and TRBJ2-3, reads DSGVTQTPKHLITATGQRVTLRCSPRSGDLSVYWYQQSLDQGLQFLIQYYNGEERAKGNILERFSAQQFPDLHSELNLSSLELGDSALYFCASSVAGRVTDTQYFGPGTRLTVL.

The chain uses TRBV11-2 and TRBJ1-1, with D tentatively TRBD1 (6 bases). The CDR3 runs to 13 residues. V gave up 1 base and J gave up 4 bases, with 7 bases separating them. Germline V gene data show CDR1 as SGHAT and CDR2 as FQNNGV. The CDR3 loop is CASSLGTATEAFF. The CDR3 DNA is TGTGCCAGCAGCTTAGGGACAGCCACTGAAGCTTTCTTT.

This clone was seen a handful of times. The V gene is TRBV10-3, the J gene TRBJ2-7, with a tentative D call TRBD2 (6 bases). V shed 3 bases and J shed 1 base, with 13 bases lying between them. Germline-derived CDR1 and CDR2 are ENHRY and SYGVKD. The CDR3 covers 15 residues. The CDR3 region is CAISDTTGTSYEQYF. In DNA form, the CDR3 reads TGTGCCATCAGTGATACAACCGGGACTTCCTACGAGCAGTACTTC.

The chain has TRBV15 and TRBJ2-1, with D uncertain. Trimming removed 3 bases at V and 0 bases at J, with 6 bases between. Germline CDR1 and CDR2: LNHNV and YYDKDF (reference sequence). There are 14 residues in the CDR3. CDR3 DNA sequence: TGTGCCACCAGCAGTTATAGCTCCTACAATGAGCAGTTCTTC. Residues: CATSSYSSYNEQFF. Filled out from reference TRBV15 and TRBJ2-1, the complete variable domain reads DAMVIQNPRYQVTQFGKPVTLSCSQTLNHNVMYWYQQKSSQAPKLLFHYYDKDFNNEADTPDNFQSRRPNTSFCFLDIRSPGLGDTAMYLCATSSYSSYNEQFFGPGTRLTVL.

The chain recombines TRBV3-1 (or the pseudogene TRBV3-2) with TRBJ1-5, with D perhaps TRBD1 (5 bases). Germline CDR1 LGHDT, CDR2 YNNKEL (reference sequence). V lost 5 bases and J 0 bases, leaving 8 bases between the germline ends. This CDR3 spans 14 amino acids. The CDR3 DNA sequence: TGTGCCAGCAGCTACGACAGTAGCAATCAGCCCCAGCATTTT. It encodes CASSYDSSNQPQHF.

The chain joins TRBV6-5 to TRBJ1-5, with 8 bases identical to TRBD1. The V gene end was trimmed by 5 bases and the J gene end by 6 bases; junction bases not matched to a gene: 3. There are 13 residues in the CDR3. Germline CDR1 MNHEY, CDR2 SVGAGI. CDR3 loop: CASSRTGSQPQHF. CDR3 DNA sequence: TGTGCCAGCAGTCGGACAGGGTCTCAGCCCCAGCATTTT.

This sequence joins TRBV19 and TRBJ2-1, with 7 bases that match TRBD1. The CDR3 runs to 14 residues. Germline V gene sequence: CDR1 LNHDA, CDR2 SQIVND (reference sequence). Unmatched junction bases numbered 4, after V lost 5 bases and J lost 3 bases. CDR3 sequence (DNA): TGTGCCAGTAGTGTAAGGGACAGCTACAATGAGCAGTTCTTC. It yields the protein CASSVRDSYNEQFF.

V gene TRBV5-6 combines with J gene TRBJ1-2; TRBD1 might be the D (5 bases). This CDR3 has 12 amino acids. V was cut by 4 bases and J by 5 bases, with 9 bases left in between. From germline, CDR1 is SGHDT and CDR2 YYEEEE. In DNA form, the CDR3 reads TGTGCCAGCAGCCTTGGGGCTTATGGCTACACCTTC. It yields the protein CASSLGAYGYTF.

This chain's CDR3 is CASSYSTGNNEKLFF. DNA for the CDR3: TGTGCCAGCAGTTACTCGACAGGAAATAATGAAAAACTGTTTTTT. This sequence joins TRBV6-5 and TRBJ1-4; tentatively, D is TRBD1 (6 bases). This CDR3 is built from 15 residues. Germline CDR1 is MNHEY and CDR2 is SVGAGI. V lost 0 bases to trimming and J lost 4 bases, with 9 bases between them.

Only one count was recorded for this clone. This sequence joins TRBV29-1 and TRBJ1-1; 8 bases match TRBD1. Trimming cost V 7 bases and J 4 bases; bases outside gene matches: 5. Germline loops: CDR1 SQVTM, CDR2 ANQGSEA. This CDR3 spans 12 amino acids. CDR3 coding DNA: TGCAGCGCTCGAACAGGGGGCACTGAAGCTTTCTTT. Protein sequence: CSARTGGTEAFF.

The chain combines TRBV4-3 with TRBJ2-7, with 7 positions matching TRBD1. J lost 5 bases, V lost 1 base, and 5 bases had no gene match. CDR3 length: 14 residues. CDR1 is LGHNA, CDR2 YSLEER, per germline. The CDR3 DNA reads TGCGCCAGCAGCCAAGCCGCCAGGGGGAACGAGCAGTACTTC. This codes for CASSQAARGNEQYF.

The chain joins TRBV9 to TRBJ1-2; D is undetermined. Germline CDR1 is SGDLS and CDR2 is YYNGEE. Trimming stripped 0 bases from V and 2 bases from J, with 11 bases between. There are 15 residues in the CDR3. CDR3 residues: CASSVESGGNYGYTF. As DNA, the CDR3 is TGTGCCAGCAGCGTAGAGTCGGGAGGGAACTATGGCTACACCTTC.

The V gene is TRBV10-2, the J gene TRBJ2-3; the match to TRBD1 covers 7 bases. V lost 1 base to trimming and J lost 6 bases; unmatched junction nucleotides: 7. Looked up from germline, CDR1 is WSHSY and CDR2 is SAAADI. The CDR3 extends over 15 amino acids. In DNA form, the CDR3 reads TGCGCCAGCAGTGAGTACAAGGGGGCTGTTGATACGCAGTATTTT. It encodes CASSEYKGAVDTQYF.

This chain connects TRBV18 to TRBJ1-2, with D perhaps TRBD1 (5 bases). Germline-derived CDR1 and CDR2 are KGHSH and LQKENI. The CDR3 covers 16 residues. The V end was cut by 1 base, the J end by 1 base, with 13 bases between. The CDR3 here is CASSPRSGSGNYGYTF. The CDR3 coding sequence is TGTGCCAGCTCACCACGTTCAGGGTCGGGTAACTATGGCTACACCTTC.

V usage is TRBV28 and J usage is TRBJ2-7; TRBD1 agrees at 10 bases. Per germline, CDR1 MDHEN and CDR2 SYDVKM. This CDR3 has 16 amino acids. Germline trimming cut 5 bases from V and 1 base from J; bases unmatched to any gene: 8. CDR3 residues: CASSTPGQGISYEQYF. As DNA, the CDR3 is TGTGCCAGCAGTACCCCGGGACAGGGGATATCCTACGAGCAGTACTTC.

V is TRBV7-3 and J is TRBJ2-7; D is possibly TRBD2 (6 bases). Trimming left V 5 bases short and J 0 bases short, with 11 bases between. This CDR3 region has 14 residues. Germline V gives CDR1 SGHTA, CDR2 FQGTGA. This CDR3 reads CASSQEGSSYEQYF. DNA of the CDR3: TGTGCCAGCAGCCAGGAGGGGAGCTCCTACGAGCAGTACTTC.

This clone was seen only once. The chain recombines TRBV18 with TRBJ1-1; D not resolved. The CDR3 contains 15 residues. CDR1 KGHSH and CDR2 LQKENI come from the germline V gene. V lost 3 bases, J lost 1 base, and 12 bases lay in between. CDR3 sequence (DNA): TGTGCCAGCTCACCCCGACTACAGACGAACACTGAAGCTTTCTTT. It encodes CASSPRLQTNTEAFF.